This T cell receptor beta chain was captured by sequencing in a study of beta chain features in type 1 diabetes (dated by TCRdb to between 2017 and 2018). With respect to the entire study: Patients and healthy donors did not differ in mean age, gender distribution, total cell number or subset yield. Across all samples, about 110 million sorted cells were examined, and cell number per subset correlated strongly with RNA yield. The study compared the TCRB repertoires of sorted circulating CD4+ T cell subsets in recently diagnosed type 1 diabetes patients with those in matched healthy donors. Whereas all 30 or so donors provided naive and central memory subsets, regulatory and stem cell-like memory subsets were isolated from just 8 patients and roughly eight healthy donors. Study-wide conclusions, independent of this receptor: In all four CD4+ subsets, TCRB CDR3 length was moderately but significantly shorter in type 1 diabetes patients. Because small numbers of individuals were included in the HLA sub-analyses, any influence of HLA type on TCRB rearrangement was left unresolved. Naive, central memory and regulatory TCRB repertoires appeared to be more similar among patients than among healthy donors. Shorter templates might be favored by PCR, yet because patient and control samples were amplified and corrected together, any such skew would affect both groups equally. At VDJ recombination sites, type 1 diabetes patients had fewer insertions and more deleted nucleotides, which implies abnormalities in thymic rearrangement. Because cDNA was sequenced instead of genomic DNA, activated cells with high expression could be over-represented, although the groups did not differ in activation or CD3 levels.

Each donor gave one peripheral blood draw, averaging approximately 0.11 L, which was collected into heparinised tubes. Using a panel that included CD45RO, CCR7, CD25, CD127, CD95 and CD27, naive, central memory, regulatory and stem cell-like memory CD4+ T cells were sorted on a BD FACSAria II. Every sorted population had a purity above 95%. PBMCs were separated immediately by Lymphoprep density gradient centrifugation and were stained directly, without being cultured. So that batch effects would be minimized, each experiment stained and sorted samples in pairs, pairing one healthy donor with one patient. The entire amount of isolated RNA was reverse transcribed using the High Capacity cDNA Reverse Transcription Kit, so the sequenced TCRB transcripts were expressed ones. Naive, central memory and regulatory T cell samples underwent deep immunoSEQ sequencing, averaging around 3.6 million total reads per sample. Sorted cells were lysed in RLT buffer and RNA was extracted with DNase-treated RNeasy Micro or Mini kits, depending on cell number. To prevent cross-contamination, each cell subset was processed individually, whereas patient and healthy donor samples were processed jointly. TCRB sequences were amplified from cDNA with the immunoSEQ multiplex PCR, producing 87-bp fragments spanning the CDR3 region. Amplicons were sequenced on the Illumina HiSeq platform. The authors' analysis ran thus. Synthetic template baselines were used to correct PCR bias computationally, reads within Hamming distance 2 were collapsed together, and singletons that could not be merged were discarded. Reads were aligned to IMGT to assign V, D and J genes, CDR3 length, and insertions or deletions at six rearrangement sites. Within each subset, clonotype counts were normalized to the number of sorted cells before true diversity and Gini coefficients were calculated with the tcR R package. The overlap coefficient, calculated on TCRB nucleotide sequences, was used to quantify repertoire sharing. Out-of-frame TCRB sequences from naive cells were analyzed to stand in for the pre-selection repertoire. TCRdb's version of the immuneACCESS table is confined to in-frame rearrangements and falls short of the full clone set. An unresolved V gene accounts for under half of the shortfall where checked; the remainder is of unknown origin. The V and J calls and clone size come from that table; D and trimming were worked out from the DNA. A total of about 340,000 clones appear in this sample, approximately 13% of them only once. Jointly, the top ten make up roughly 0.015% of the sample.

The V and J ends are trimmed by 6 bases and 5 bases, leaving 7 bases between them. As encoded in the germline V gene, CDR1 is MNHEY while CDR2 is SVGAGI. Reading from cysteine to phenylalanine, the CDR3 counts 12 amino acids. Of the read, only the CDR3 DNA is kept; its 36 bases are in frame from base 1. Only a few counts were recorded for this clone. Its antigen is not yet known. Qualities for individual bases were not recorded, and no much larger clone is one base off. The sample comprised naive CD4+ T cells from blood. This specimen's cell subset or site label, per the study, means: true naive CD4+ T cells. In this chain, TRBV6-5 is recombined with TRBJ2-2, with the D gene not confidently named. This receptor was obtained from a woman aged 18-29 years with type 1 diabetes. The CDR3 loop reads CASSSGTGELFF. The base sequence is TGTGCCAGCAGCTCCGGGACCGGGGAGCTGTTTTTT.